This T cell receptor (beta chain) was found in a study of cytomegalovirus exposure and HLA in healthy donors. Study as a whole: From donors who were HLA-typed, an early data release held 81 million or so unique TCRs. Overall study results and limits: Presence/absence analysis assumed near-uniform sequencing depth across donors.

Primers included in the PCR were 60 Vbeta and 13 Jbeta primers. Original processing methods: Unique TCR beta chains numbered around 80 million in a later analysis, with about 9.9 million shared. Profiled with immunoSEQ multiplex PCR; TCRdb holds only in-frame clones, not every one. That table supplies the V and J calls and clone size; D and trimming were determined from the DNA. Found here are around 150,000 clones, 65% to 80% of them singletons; the top ten hold 6.5%. Turning to this clone: Antigen: not known.

The V end was cut by 4 bases, the J end by 4 bases, with 11 bases between. The CDR3 length is 13 residues. Germline CDR1 MNHEY, CDR2 SVGAGI. J is TRBJ2-7 and V is TRBV6-5, with D possibly being TRBD2 (5 bases). Specimen: PBMCs. This receptor was taken from a man aged 40-55 years in good health and CMV-seropositive. For the CDR3, the DNA is TGTGCCAGCAGTTTAAATCCGGGGTACGAGCAGTACTTC. It translates to CASSLNPGYEQYF.